The next 32 T cell receptor beta chains were all read from a single sample in a study of T cell repertoires in ileal Crohn's disease. The protocol was immunoSEQ multiplex PCR, while the TCRdb copy is restricted to in-frame clones and leaves out a portion. Of over 5,500 clones detected, under 85% appear once; the ten largest clones hold approximately 4.1%. The material sequenced was ileal tissue. The receptor source for this set is an adult with Crohn's disease.

This chain links TRBV6-5 with TRBJ2-7; TRBD2 aligns across 8 bases. The ends lost 6 bases at V and 6 bases at J; junction bases unmatched: 7. CDR3 size: 13 residues. CDR1 and CDR2 from the germline V gene are MNHEY and SVGAGI. This CDR3 is CASRLREGGEQYF. DNA for the CDR3: TGTGCCAGCAGGCTACGGGAGGGAGGCGAGCAGTACTTC.

The chain recombines TRBV19 with TRBJ2-3; no definite D call. CDR3 size: 15 residues. CDR1 is LNHDA and CDR2 is SQIVND in the germline V gene (reference sequence). Trimming shortened V by 0 bases and J by 0 bases, and 7 bases separated the two germline ends. The CDR3: CASSIDVRSTDTQYF. The CDR3 DNA reads as TGTGCCAGTAGTATAGACGTTCGGAGCACAGATACGCAGTATTTT.

The V call is TRBV18, the J call TRBJ2-6; D perhaps matches TRBD1 (6 bases). V was cut by 2 bases and J by 0 bases, with 17 bases left in between. This CDR3 is built from 19 residues. Germline loops: CDR1 KGHSH, CDR2 LQKENI. The CDR3 protein is CASSPWDPGVRSGANVLTF. The CDR3 nucleotides read TGTGCCAGCTCACCATGGGACCCAGGGGTACGCTCTGGGGCCAACGTCCTGACTTTC.

V gene TRBV7-2 combines with J gene TRBJ1-3, with TRBD1 as a possible D gene (5 bases). This CDR3 has 14 amino acids. Germline assignment: CDR1 SGHTA and CDR2 FQGNSA. Trimming took off 3 bases at V and 1 base at J, with 7 bases between the two ends. CDR3 sequence reads: CASSFGGSGNTIYF. The CDR3 coding sequence is TGTGCCAGCAGCTTCGGGGGATCTGGAAACACCATATATTTT.

CDR3: CASSQGPGGGGENQKLFF. As DNA, the CDR3 is TGCGCCAGCAGCCAGGGTCCGGGCGGGGGAGGGGAGAATCAAAAACTGTTTTTT. The rearrangement joins TRBV4-1 to TRBJ1-4; possibly TRBD1 for D (5 bases). Trimming removed 3 bases at V and 9 bases at J, with 26 bases between. CDR1 is MGHRA and CDR2 is YSYEKL in the germline V gene. The CDR3 sequence is 18 residues long.

In DNA form, the CDR3 reads TGTGCCAGCAGTTTTGCCGGGAGGAGTGCCTACAATGAGCAGTTCTTC. It translates to CASSFAGRSAYNEQFF. V is TRBV28 and J is TRBJ2-1; TRBD2 matches at 7 bases. Trimming cost V 3 bases and J 2 bases; bases outside gene matches: 7. CDR3 length: 16 amino acids. Germline values: CDR1 MDHEN, CDR2 SYDVKM.

This clone has only one observation. This sequence joins TRBV7-9 and TRBJ2-3, with 11 bases aligning to TRBD2. The germline V gene has CDR1 SEHNR and CDR2 FQNEAQ (reference sequence). V trimming: 5 bases; J trimming: 1 base; junction bases outside the gene matches: 5. The CDR3 contains 16 residues. The CDR3 DNA follows: TGTGCCAGCAGCCGAGGGACTAGCGGTGGCACAGATACGCAGTATTTT. Translation: CASSRGTSGGTDTQYF.

The V gene is TRBV6-4, the J gene TRBJ1-1, with unresolved D. This CDR3 is built from 12 residues. Germline V gives CDR1 MRHNA, CDR2 SNTAGT. V was clipped by 3 bases and J by 8 bases, with 10 bases between them. The CDR3 DNA reads as TGTGCCAGCAGTGATACGGGAAGCGAAGCTTTCTTT. This codes for CASSDTGSEAFF.

This chain connects TRBV5-1 to TRBJ2-7; D possibly corresponds to TRBD2 (5 bases). The ends were cut back, 0 bases at V and 2 bases at J, with 12 bases in the middle. The CDR3 is made up of 15 amino acids. The V gene's germline CDR1 is SGHRS and CDR2 YFSETQ. The CDR3 loop reads CASSLGLAKTYEQYF. The CDR3 coding sequence is TGCGCCAGCAGCTTGGGTCTAGCAAAGACCTACGAGCAGTACTTC.

The V and J genes are TRBV6-6 and TRBJ2-3; 9 nucleotides line up with TRBD2. The CDR3 consists of 14 residues. CDR1 and CDR2 (germline): MNHNY, SVGAGI (reference sequence). V lost 7 bases, J lost 4 bases, and 6 bases stayed unmatched. This CDR3 reads CASKRGRVSDTQYF. Written as DNA, the CDR3 is TGTGCCAGCAAGCGCGGGAGGGTCTCAGATACGCAGTATTTT.

This clone was detected a few times. The chain has TRBV7-9 and TRBJ1-2, with a tentative D call TRBD1 (6 bases). The CDR3 spans 14 residues. V lost 4 bases, J lost 8 bases, and 17 bases lay in between. CDR1 and CDR2 from the germline V gene are SEHNR and FQNEAQ (reference sequence). The CDR3 DNA reads as TGTGCCAGCAGCTCCCAGACAGGCTTAGGCGGCTACACCTTC. Translated, it gives CASSSQTGLGGYTF.

This rearrangement joins TRBV14 to TRBJ1-1, with D possibly matching TRBD1 (6 bases). CDR3 length: 15 residues. Germline CDR1 and CDR2: SGHDN and FVKESK. Trimming shortened V by 0 bases and J by 2 bases, and 10 bases separated the two germline ends. The CDR3: CASSQEWGGNTEAFF. In DNA, the CDR3 is TGTGCCAGCAGCCAAGAATGGGGGGGCAACACTGAAGCTTTCTTT.

The chain is built from TRBV29-1 and TRBJ1-2, with 9 bases fitting TRBD1. The J segment lost 7 bases and the V segment lost 4 bases, leaving 4 bases of the junction unmatched. The CDR3 has 12 residues. The germline gives CDR1 SQVTM, CDR2 ANQGSEA. CDR3 sequence: CSVVQGAGGYTF. The CDR3 DNA is TGCAGCGTTGTACAGGGGGCGGGTGGCTACACCTTC.

This rearrangement joins TRBV5-1 to TRBJ2-7; D unclear. Per the germline V gene, CDR1 is SGHRS and CDR2 is YFSETQ. Trimming shortened V by 5 bases and J by 7 bases, and 13 bases separated the two germline ends. The CDR3 runs to 12 residues. Written as DNA, the CDR3 is TGCGCCAGCAGGGCCACGTCCCGTGAGCAGTACTTC. Translation: CASRATSREQYF.

The chain couples TRBV18 to TRBJ2-1; D is perhaps TRBD2 (7 bases). V lost 6 bases, J lost 5 bases, and 20 bases lay in between. Germline CDR1 reads KGHSH; CDR2 reads LQKENI. The CDR3 covers 16 residues. The CDR3 nucleotides are TGTGCCAGCTCCCTAAGGGGGGGGGCGGTCAACAATGAGCAGTTCTTC. This codes for CASSLRGGAVNNEQFF.

The genes are TRBV5-1 and TRBJ2-3; weak D call: TRBD2 (5 bases). V was trimmed by 4 bases and J by 5 bases, leaving 20 bases between them. Germline CDR1 is SGHRS and CDR2 is YFSETQ. The CDR3 is 16 amino acids. The CDR3 loop is CASSLRLNVMGDTQYF. CDR3 sequence (DNA): TGCGCCAGCAGCCTCCGACTAAACGTAATGGGAGATACGCAGTATTTT.

The V gene is TRBV30, the J gene TRBJ2-1; D not certain. The germline V gene has CDR1 GTSNPN and CDR2 SVGIG (reference sequence). The CDR3 is 11 residues long. V was clipped by 4 bases and J by 6 bases, with 7 bases between them. CDR3 bases: TGTGCCTGGACTAGAATCAATGAGCAGTTCTTC. Residues: CAWTRINEQFF.

This clone was counted a single time. At the DNA level, this CDR3 is encoded by other sequences in the same sample as well. The chain employs TRBV6-1 and TRBJ2-7; TRBD1 is a possible D gene (6 bases). This CDR3 has 12 residues. Trimming took 6 bases from V and 2 from J, leaving 8 bases between them. Germline lookup yields CDR1 MNHNS and CDR2 SASEGT. CDR3 DNA: TGTGCCAGCAGGGACAGTACCTACGAGCAGTACTTC. Translating gives CASRDSTYEQYF.

This chain connects TRBV10-2 to TRBJ2-7; 11 bases fit TRBD2. With 7 bases clipped from V and 4 bases from J, the junction kept 3 bases outside the gene matches. Germline CDR1 is WSHSY and CDR2 is SAAADI. The CDR3 loop spans 13 amino acids. The CDR3 loop reads CASTASGRYEQYF. DNA for the CDR3: TGCGCCAGCACGGCTAGCGGGAGGTACGAGCAGTACTTC.

This rearrangement joins TRBV6-5 to TRBJ2-4; tentative D call: TRBD2 (5 bases). CDR3 length: 16 residues. Germline loops: CDR1 MNHEY, CDR2 SVGAGI. The V gene lost 0 bases and the J gene lost 0 bases, with 9 bases spanning the gap. CDR3 amino acids: CASSYSPGIAKNIQYF. The CDR3 nucleotides read TGTGCCAGCAGTTACTCTCCGGGGATAGCCAAAAACATTCAGTACTTC.

CDR3 nucleotide sequence: TGTGCCAGCACCGACAGGGAGGCCGGGGAGCTGTTTTTT. Translating gives CASTDREAGELFF. The rearrangement links TRBV6-5 to TRBJ2-2; D possibly corresponds to TRBD1 (7 bases). V gave up 7 bases and J gave up 6 bases, with 12 bases separating them. From germline, CDR1 is MNHEY and CDR2 SVGAGI. CDR3 length equals 13 residues.

The chain carries TRBV6-6 and TRBJ1-1, with TRBD1 identical over 7 bases. The trim removed 6 bases at V and 5 bases at J, leaving 12 bases unmatched. Per germline, CDR1 MNHNY and CDR2 SVGAGI (reference sequence). The CDR3 totals 15 residues. DNA of the CDR3: TGTGCCAGCAGCAATCCCCCACAGGGGAAGACTGAAGCTTTCTTT. It specifies CASSNPPQGKTEAFF.

The chain carries TRBV4-1 and TRBJ2-1, with TRBD2 matching 10 bases. Germline trimming cut 4 bases from V and 0 bases from J; bases unmatched to any gene: 12. CDR3 length equals 19 residues. Germline values: CDR1 MGHRA, CDR2 YSYEKL. The CDR3 here is CASSPGRLSGRGSYNEQFF. For the CDR3, the DNA is TGCGCCAGCAGCCCCGGTCGGCTAAGCGGGAGGGGCTCCTACAATGAGCAGTTCTTC.

A single count supports this clone. The chain combines TRBV7-9 with TRBJ1-3; 8 bases match TRBD1. Trimming at V came to 5 bases and at J to 5 bases, leaving 5 bases not matched to a gene. CDR1 SEHNR and CDR2 FQNEAQ come from the germline V gene (reference sequence). This CDR3 region has 14 residues. The CDR3 is CASSLQGGRNTIYF. DNA for the CDR3: TGTGCCAGCAGCCTACAGGGGGGTAGAAACACCATATATTTT.

The V gene is TRBV28, the J gene TRBJ1-1; TRBD1 is a possible D gene (6 bases). This CDR3 has 15 amino acids. Deletions cut 6 bases from V and 5 bases from J, with 19 bases between. CDR1 MDHEN and CDR2 SYDVKM come from the germline V gene. CDR3 protein: CASRGVGQGKTEAFF. The CDR3 DNA sequence: TGTGCCAGCAGGGGGGTGGGGCAGGGGAAGACTGAAGCTTTCTTT.

The CDR3 region has the DNA TGCAGCGTTGGGTCCCTGTCTGGGAGGGTCCACGAGCAGTACTTC. Translated: CSVGSLSGRVHEQYF. The V call is TRBV29-1, the J call TRBJ2-7; 7 positions match TRBD2. Germline V CDR1 and CDR2: SQVTM, ANQGSEA. The V segment lost 4 bases and the J segment 5 bases; nucleotides outside the gene matches: 14. The CDR3 contains 15 residues.

The chain combines TRBV6-4 with TRBJ1-6; D call uncertain. Germline V gene lookup returns CDR1 MRHNA and CDR2 SNTAGT. Trimming cost V 4 bases and J 8 bases, with 15 bases left between them. The CDR3 totals 15 residues. The CDR3 DNA reads as TGTGCCAGCAGTGCTAACGGAGAAGAGCATTCACCCCTCCACTTT. Its translation: CASSANGEEHSPLHF.

The rearrangement links TRBV9 to TRBJ2-1; D ambiguous. Germline lookup yields CDR1 SGDLS and CDR2 YYNGEE. V dropped 0 bases and J dropped 0 bases, with 7 bases sitting between them. This CDR3 comprises 15 residues. The CDR3 region is CASSVELSSYNEQFF. In DNA form, the CDR3 reads TGTGCCAGCAGCGTAGAACTTAGCTCCTACAATGAGCAGTTCTTC.

The chain recombines TRBV11-2 with TRBJ2-1; perhaps TRBD1 as D (6 bases). The V and J ends lost 4 bases and 7 bases respectively, with 14 bases between them. Per the germline V gene, CDR1 is SGHAT and CDR2 is FQNNGV. The CDR3 runs 14 residues. The CDR3 bases are TGTGCCAGCAGCTCACAGGGCCCCAGGAATGAGCAGTTCTTC. Encoded protein: CASSSQGPRNEQFF. Supplemented by reference TRBV11-2 and TRBJ2-1, the full variable domain reads EAGVAQSPRYKIIEKRQSVAFWCNPISGHATLYWYQQILGQGPKLLIQFQNNGVVDDSQLPKDRFSAERLKGVDSTLKIQPAKLEDSAVYLCASSSQGPRNEQFFGPGTRLTVL.

The V and J genes are TRBV6-5 and TRBJ1-3; 8 bases fit TRBD1. The CDR3 sequence is 14 residues long. CDR1 MNHEY and CDR2 SVGAGI come from the germline V gene. Trimming took 6 bases from V and 0 from J; bases not matched to a gene: 1. The CDR3 DNA reads TGTGCCAGCAGAACAGGGGGCTCTGGAAACACCATATATTTT. This sequence encodes CASRTGGSGNTIYF.

The J gene is TRBJ2-3, the V gene TRBV9, with D uncertain. The CDR3 covers 15 residues. Germline V gives CDR1 SGDLS, CDR2 YYNGEE. V was trimmed by 0 bases and J by 0 bases, leaving 8 bases between them. CDR3 protein: CASSVGGQSTDTQYF. DNA for the CDR3: TGTGCCAGCAGCGTAGGAGGCCAAAGCACAGATACGCAGTATTTT.

The rearrangement joins TRBV28 to TRBJ1-2; 11 nucleotides agree with TRBD1. Germline values: CDR1 MDHEN, CDR2 SYDVKM. The CDR3 is 16 residues long. Trimming took 2 bases from V and 2 from J; bases not matched to a gene: 4. The CDR3 loop is CASSLGQGAGNYGYTF. The CDR3 DNA sequence: TGTGCCAGCAGTTTAGGACAGGGGGCGGGAAACTATGGCTACACCTTC.